The clone carrying this TCR beta chain came up a few times. Its antigen is still unknown. This entry is derived from a study of naive and memory T cell subsets. Whole-study results and caveats: Each distinct alpha or beta sequence counts as one clonotype. Gini index rose across naive, CM, EM and EMRA in CD4 and CD8. Naive repertoires, especially CD8, held a few larger clonotypes, possibly memory cells re-expressing CD45RA.

This CDR3 is built from 15 residues. From germline, CDR1 is DFQATT and CDR2 SNEGSKA (reference sequence). V lost 0 bases, J lost 0 bases, and 1 base stayed unmatched. An equimolar mix of two oligonucleotides served as the beta constant-region primer for TRBC1 and TRBC2. Nested alpha and beta constant-region primers with the SP2 primer drove four PCR rounds on ligated cDNA. TCRdb re-called the UMI-ligation and nested PCR reads through MiXCR, storing one row per CDR3 protein. The table shows 85,000 to 130,000 distinct CDR3 sequences, with approximately 15% occurring only once. Four subsets defined by CD45RA and CD27 were sorted after CD3, CD4, CD8 and live/dead staining.

This chain uses TRBV20-1 with TRBJ2-1; 8 bases line up with TRBD2. The receptor was isolated from a human donor in good health. Input material: naive CD8+ T cells from blood. For the CDR3, the DNA is TGCAGTGCTAGAGATCGGGAGGGCTCCTACAATGAGCAGTTCTTC. It specifies CSARDREGSYNEQFF.